This TCR beta chain is from a study of T-cell reconstitution after alpha-beta-depleted transplantation in children. V shed 8 bases, J shed 3 bases, and the junction held 7 bases outside the gene matches. The germline CDR1 and CDR2 sequences are MNHEY and SVGEGT. The CDR3 has 14 amino acids. Unique molecular identifiers featured in how the TCRbeta library was prepared. Each CDR3 protein gets one entry after TCRdb re-called the PCR reads with MiXCR. The repertoire holds roughly 200,000 distinct CDR3 sequences, with 8.5% to 10% as singletons. Sequences were derived from PBMCs from the stem cell graft donor, sampled from the stem cell graft. The TCR originated in a human donor who donated a stem cell graft to a child with acute lymphoblastic leukemia. The gene calls are TRBV6-2 or TRBV6-3 and TRBJ2-1, with 7 bases matching TRBD2. The CDR3 DNA is TGTGCCAGCGGAGTAGGCGGGGGCTACAATGAGCAGTTCTTC. Translating gives CASGVGGGYNEQFF.